This T cell receptor (beta chain) was sequenced for a study of cytomegalovirus exposure and HLA in healthy donors. The study, taken as a whole, reports: There were a few CMV-associated chains whose specificity for CMV antigens was confirmed in vitro. Relative to the approximately 680-donor mean, N-insertions were reportedly fewer in an Asian-associated ancestry cluster in a later analysis.

Use of 60 Vbeta and 13 Jbeta primers characterized the PCR. The assay was immunoSEQ multiplex PCR, and TCRdb's table has in-frame clones only and misses some. This sample has 130,000 or so clones, with 74% found just once. This clone was picked up one time. Its target is not known. The CDR3 is 14 amino acids. The V and J ends lost 5 bases and 0 bases respectively, with 8 bases between them. Germline V gene sequence: CDR1 MNHEY, CDR2 SMNVEV (reference sequence). This sequence was found in a man aged 18 to 35 in good health and CMV-seropositive. V and J are TRBV27 and TRBJ1-5, with unresolved D. Sequencing was done on a sample of PBMCs. The CDR3 here is CASSALASNQPQHF. CDR3 coding DNA: TGTGCCAGCAGTGCTCTGGCTAGCAATCAGCCCCAGCATTTT.